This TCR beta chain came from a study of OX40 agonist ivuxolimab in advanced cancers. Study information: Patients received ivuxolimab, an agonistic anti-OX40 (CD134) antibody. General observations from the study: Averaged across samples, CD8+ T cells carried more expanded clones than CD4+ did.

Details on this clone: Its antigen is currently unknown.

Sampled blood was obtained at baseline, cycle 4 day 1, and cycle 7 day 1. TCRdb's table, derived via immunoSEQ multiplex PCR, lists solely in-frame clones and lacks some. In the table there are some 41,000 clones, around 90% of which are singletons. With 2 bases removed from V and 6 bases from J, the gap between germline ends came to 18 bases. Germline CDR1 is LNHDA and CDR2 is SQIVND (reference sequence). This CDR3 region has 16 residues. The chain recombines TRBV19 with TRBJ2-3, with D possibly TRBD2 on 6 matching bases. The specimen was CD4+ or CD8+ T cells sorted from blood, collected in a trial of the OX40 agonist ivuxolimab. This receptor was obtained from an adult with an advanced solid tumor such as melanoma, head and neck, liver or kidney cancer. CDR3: CASSIPNPPAGDTQYF. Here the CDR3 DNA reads TGTGCCAGTAGTATACCCAACCCCCCGGCGGGGGATACGCAGTATTTT. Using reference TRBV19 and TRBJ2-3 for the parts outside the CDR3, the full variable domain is DGGITQSPKYLFRKEGQNVTLSCEQNLNHDAMYWYRQDPGQGLRLIYYSQIVNDFQKGDIAEGYSVSREKKESFPLTVTSAQKNPTAFYLCASSIPNPPAGDTQYFGPGTRLTVL.